This record looks at one T cell receptor beta chain sequence and its context. The antigen remains undetermined. One junction end does not reproduce the germline sequence, and a read error may be involved. The entry originates in a study of identical twins. Study-wide findings and caveats: Out-of-frame alpha sequences shared by twins showed excess low generation probability.

TCRdb re-analysed the 5' RACE reads in MiXCR, keeping a single row per CDR3 protein. In the table there are about 570,000 distinct CDR3 sequences, more than 9% of which are singletons. The data also belong to a second study, concerning yellow fever vaccine responses in identical twins. This second study says: Convergence reportedly seemed to mark part of the twins' vaccine T cell response, with personalization marking the rest.

The TCR originated in a woman aged 18-35 years in good health. The sequencing input was PBMCs.

The CDR3 nucleotides read TGTGCCAGCAGAGGACTACAGAGCTCCTCTAATTCACCCCTCCACTTT. Protein: CASRGLQSSSNSPLHF. The V gene is TRBV2, the J gene TRBJ1-6; D remains ambiguous. In germline, CDR1 is SNHLY, CDR2 FYNNEI. The CDR3 consists of 16 residues.